The entry below describes one T cell receptor beta chain. The data are from a study of CD8 T cells in Susac syndrome. The RNA, roughly 0.5 to 1 ug, was put through reverse transcription using random hexamers. TCRdb passed the immunoSEQ multiplex PCR reads through MiXCR, listing each CDR3 protein once. The sample yields more than 150,000 distinct CDR3 sequences, more than 90% seen once. This CDR3 comprises 14 residues. This TCR derives from a human donor in good health. The sample consisted of CD4+ T cells from PBMCs. The chain couples TRBV21-1 to TRBJ1-5. TRBV21-1 is described as a pseudogene. The CDR3 loop is CASSKVSQDQPQHF. The CDR3 coding sequence is TGTGCCAGCAGCAAGGTGAGTCAGGATCAGCCCCAGCATTTT.